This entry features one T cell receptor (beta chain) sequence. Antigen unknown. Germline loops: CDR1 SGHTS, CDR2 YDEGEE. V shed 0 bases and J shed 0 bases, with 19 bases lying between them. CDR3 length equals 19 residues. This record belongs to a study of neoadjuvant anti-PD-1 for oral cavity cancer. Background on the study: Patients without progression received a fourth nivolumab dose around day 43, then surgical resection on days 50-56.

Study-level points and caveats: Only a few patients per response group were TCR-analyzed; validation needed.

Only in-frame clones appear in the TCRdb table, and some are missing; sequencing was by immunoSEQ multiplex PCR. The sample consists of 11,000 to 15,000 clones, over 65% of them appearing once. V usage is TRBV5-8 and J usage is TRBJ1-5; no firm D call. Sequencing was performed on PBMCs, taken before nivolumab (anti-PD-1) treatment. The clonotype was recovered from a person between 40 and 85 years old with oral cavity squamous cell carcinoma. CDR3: CASSLVQLNWVYSNQPQHF. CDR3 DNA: TGTGCCAGCAGCTTGGTACAGTTGAATTGGGTTTATAGCAATCAGCCCCAGCATTTT.